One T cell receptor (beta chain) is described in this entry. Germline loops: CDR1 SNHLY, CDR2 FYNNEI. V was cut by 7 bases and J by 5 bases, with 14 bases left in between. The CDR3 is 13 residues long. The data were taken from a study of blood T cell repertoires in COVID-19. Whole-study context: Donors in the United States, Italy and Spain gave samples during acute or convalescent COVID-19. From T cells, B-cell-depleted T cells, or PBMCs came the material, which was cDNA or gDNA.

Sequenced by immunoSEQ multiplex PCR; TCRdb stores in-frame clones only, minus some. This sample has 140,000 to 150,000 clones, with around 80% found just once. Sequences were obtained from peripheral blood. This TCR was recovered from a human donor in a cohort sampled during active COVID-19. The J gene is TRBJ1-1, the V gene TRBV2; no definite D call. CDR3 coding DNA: TGTGCCAGCAAGGGAGGGAGTCGGACTGAAGCTTTCTTT. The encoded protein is CASKGGSRTEAFF.